This T cell receptor (beta chain) appears in the sequencing data of a study of cytomegalovirus exposure and HLA in healthy donors. Study context: The study's early data release held roughly 91 million unique TCRs from HLA-typed donors.

With 60 Vbeta and 13 Jbeta primers, the PCR was carried out. The table came from immunoSEQ multiplex PCR; TCRdb's copy has only in-frame clones and leaves some out. Of just over 150,000 clones in the sample, 77% were seen once. Germline V gene data show CDR1 as MNHEY and CDR2 as SVGAGI. The CDR3 extends over 16 amino acids. With 0 bases clipped from V and 0 bases from J, the junction kept 3 bases outside the gene matches. This sequence was found in a woman under 40 in good health and CMV-seronegative. Source material: PBMCs. The rearrangement joins TRBV6-5 to TRBJ2-7, with 9 bases aligning to TRBD2. The CDR3 region is CASSYSGLAYSYEQYF. The CDR3 DNA is TGTGCCAGCAGTTACTCGGGACTAGCTTACTCCTACGAGCAGTACTTC.